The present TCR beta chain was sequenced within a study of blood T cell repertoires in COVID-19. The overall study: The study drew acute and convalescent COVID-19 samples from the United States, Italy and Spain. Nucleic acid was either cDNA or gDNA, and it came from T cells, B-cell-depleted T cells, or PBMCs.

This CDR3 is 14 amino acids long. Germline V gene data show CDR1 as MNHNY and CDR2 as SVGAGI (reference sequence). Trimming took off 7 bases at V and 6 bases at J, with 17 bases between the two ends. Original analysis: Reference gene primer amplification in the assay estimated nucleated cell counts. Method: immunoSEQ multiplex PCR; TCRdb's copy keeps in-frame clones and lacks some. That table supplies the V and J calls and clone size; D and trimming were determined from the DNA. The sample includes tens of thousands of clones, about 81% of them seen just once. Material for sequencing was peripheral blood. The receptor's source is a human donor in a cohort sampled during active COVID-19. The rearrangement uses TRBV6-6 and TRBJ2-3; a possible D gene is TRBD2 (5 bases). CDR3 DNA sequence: TGTGCCAGCACCTCTCCCCCGGGGTTGGATACGCAGTATTTT. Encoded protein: CASTSPPGLDTQYF.